These 13 T cell receptor beta chains were all obtained from the same sample, sequenced in a study of CD8+ T cells in alopecia areata (dated by TCRdb to between 2018 and 2020). The receptor library was made with the immunoSEQ multiplex PCR assay. RNA was extracted from all samples and reverse transcribed into cDNA, which served as template for TCR sequencing. This is the immuneACCESS table as TCRdb keeps it, with only in-frame sequences that have V and J called. A part of the clones is gone; compared with another copy, unresolved V genes explain less than half, and the rest is unexplained. The sample table records tens of thousands of clones; around 62% of these occur just once. The ten largest clones represent 4.5% to 5.5% of the sample. In about five patients from the biomarker study, an additional sort separated CD25+CD127- cells out of the CD4+ cells. Sequenced sample: CD4+ Tregs sorted from blood. The receptors stem from a human donor with alopecia areata.

The CDR3 nucleotides are TGCGCCAGCAGCTTTGGACAGGGGGATGGCTACACCTTC. It is translated as CASSFGQGDGYTF. The V gene is TRBV5-1, the J gene TRBJ1-2; TRBD1 agrees at 10 bases. Germline CDR1 reads SGHRS; CDR2 reads YFSETQ. Trimming at V came to 2 bases and at J to 6 bases, leaving 1 base not matched to a gene. The CDR3 covers 13 residues.

V gene TRBV29-1 combines with J gene TRBJ2-5, with 7 bases matching TRBD1. The length of the CDR3 is 14 residues. The germline V gene encodes CDR1 SQVTM and CDR2 ANQGSEA. With V trimmed by 2 bases and J by 4 bases, 7 bases remained unmatched. CDR3 residues: CSVEPGGIIETQYF. CDR3 sequence (DNA): TGCAGCGTTGAACCAGGGGGAATAATAGAGACCCAGTACTTC.

The rearrangement joins TRBV11-2 to TRBJ2-7, with no clear D. Trimming removed 1 base at V and 1 base at J, with 5 bases between. This CDR3 is built from 13 residues. Germline assignment: CDR1 SGHAT and CDR2 FQNNGV. CDR3 protein: CASSLGRSYEQYF. The CDR3, as DNA: TGTGCCAGCAGCTTAGGACGATCCTACGAGCAGTACTTC. Filled out from reference TRBV11-2 and TRBJ2-7, the complete variable domain reads EAGVAQSPRYKIIEKRQSVAFWCNPISGHATLYWYQQILGQGPKLLIQFQNNGVVDDSQLPKDRFSAERLKGVDSTLKIQPAKLEDSAVYLCASSLGRSYEQYFGPGTRLTVT.

J is TRBJ1-1 and V is TRBV7-9; 7 nucleotides line up with TRBD1. The CDR3 spans 16 residues. Trimming took 7 bases from V and 0 from J; bases not matched to a gene: 11. Germline V gives CDR1 SEHNR, CDR2 FQNEAQ (reference sequence). In DNA, the CDR3 is TGTGCCAGCACCCCGACAGGGATCGGCGTGAACACTGAAGCTTTCTTT. Residues: CASTPTGIGVNTEAFF.

The J gene is TRBJ1-2, the V gene TRBV30; 8 bases map to TRBD1. Germline V lookup: CDR1 GTSNPN, CDR2 SVGIG (reference sequence). This CDR3 is 15 amino acids long. J lost 8 bases, V lost 6 bases, and 17 bases had no gene match. The DNA for the CDR3 is TGTGCCTGCACCCCAGCCGGGACAGGACGAGCGGGCTACACCTTC. Protein sequence: CACTPAGTGRAGYTF. Combining the CDR3 with reference TRBV30 and TRBJ1-2 gives the whole variable domain SQTIHQWPATLVQPVGSPLSLECTVEGTSNPNLYWYRQAAGRGLQLLFYSVGIGQISSEVPQNLSASRPQDRQFILSSKKLLLSDSGFYLCACTPAGTGRAGYTFGSGTRLTVV.

V gene TRBV7-2 combines with J gene TRBJ2-3; D unresolved. This CDR3 region has 13 residues. CDR1 is SGHTA, CDR2 FQGNSA, per germline. The V and J ends lost 1 base and 4 bases respectively, with 6 bases between them. The CDR3 DNA follows: TGTGCCAGCAGCTTAGGGGTGGCAGATACGCAGTATTTT. Amino acid sequence: CASSLGVADTQYF. Full variable domain (missing parts from reference TRBV7-2 and TRBJ2-3): GAGVSQSPSNKVTEKGKDVELRCDPISGHTALYWYRQSLGQGLEFLIYFQGNSAPDKSGLPSDRFSAERTGGSVSTLTIQRTQQEDSAVYLCASSLGVADTQYFGPGTRLTVL.

By sample share, this clone is medium-sized. The CDR3 reads CASMGAARAYEQYF. The CDR3 DNA reads TGTGCCAGCATGGGGGCGGCTAGGGCCTACGAGCAGTACTTC. V usage is TRBV28 and J usage is TRBJ2-7; maybe TRBD1 (6 bases). Trimming removed 7 bases at V and 2 bases at J, with 15 bases between. This CDR3 is 14 amino acids long. In germline, CDR1 is MDHEN, CDR2 SYDVKM.

The chain is built from TRBV7-9 and TRBJ2-3; D call uncertain. V was pared by 5 bases and J by 4 bases, with 22 bases between. Germline V gives CDR1 SEHNR, CDR2 FQNEAQ (reference sequence). This CDR3 comprises 17 residues. CDR3 in DNA: TGTGCCAGCAGCCCTGGATTCACTGGGGATGGTGCAGATACGCAGTATTTT. Its protein product is CASSPGFTGDGADTQYF.

This clone is medium-sized (0.01 to 0.1%) by share. The CDR3 loop is CASTLDSGWAYEQYF. Written as DNA, the CDR3 is TGTGCCAGCACCCTGGACAGTGGGTGGGCCTACGAGCAGTACTTC. The V gene is TRBV28, the J gene TRBJ2-7; D is possibly TRBD1 (6 bases). Trimming took off 7 bases at V and 2 bases at J, with 18 bases between the two ends. The CDR3 spans 15 residues. Germline CDR1 is MDHEN and CDR2 is SYDVKM.

V and J are TRBV5-1 and TRBJ1-1, with TRBD1 matching over 7 bases. The CDR3 sequence is 14 residues long. Looked up from germline, CDR1 is SGHRS and CDR2 is YFSETQ. With V trimmed by 3 bases and J by 2 bases, 4 bases remained unmatched. The CDR3 region is CASSYGTANTEAFF. Here the CDR3 DNA reads TGCGCCAGCAGCTACGGGACAGCTAACACTGAAGCTTTCTTT.

This chain uses TRBV6-1 with TRBJ2-2; D is ambiguous. The CDR3 sequence is 13 residues long. The germline V gene encodes CDR1 MNHNS and CDR2 SASEGT. The V gene lost 5 bases and the J gene lost 1 base, with 5 bases spanning the gap. The DNA for the CDR3 is TGTGCCAGCAGTTATCTGAACACCGGGGAGCTGTTTTTT. Translation gives CASSYLNTGELFF.

This clone was seen more than once but under ten times. The V call is TRBV6-6, the J call TRBJ2-1; unclear D gene. CDR1 MNHNY and CDR2 SVGAGI come from the germline V gene (reference sequence). The CDR3 covers 12 residues. V was cut by 6 bases and J by 5 bases, with 8 bases left in between. CDR3 nucleotide sequence: TGTGCCAGCAGAAGACTCGACAATGAGCAGTTCTTC. It specifies CASRRLDNEQFF.

This chain joins TRBV4-1 and TRBJ1-2, with D unclear. The germline gives CDR1 MGHRA, CDR2 YSYEKL. V lost 4 bases and J lost 8, with 17 bases in between. The CDR3 totals 14 residues. CDR3 nucleotide sequence: TGCGCCAGCAGCCCCACCAGAAGTTCGACCGGCTACACCTTC. It yields the protein CASSPTRSSTGYTF.